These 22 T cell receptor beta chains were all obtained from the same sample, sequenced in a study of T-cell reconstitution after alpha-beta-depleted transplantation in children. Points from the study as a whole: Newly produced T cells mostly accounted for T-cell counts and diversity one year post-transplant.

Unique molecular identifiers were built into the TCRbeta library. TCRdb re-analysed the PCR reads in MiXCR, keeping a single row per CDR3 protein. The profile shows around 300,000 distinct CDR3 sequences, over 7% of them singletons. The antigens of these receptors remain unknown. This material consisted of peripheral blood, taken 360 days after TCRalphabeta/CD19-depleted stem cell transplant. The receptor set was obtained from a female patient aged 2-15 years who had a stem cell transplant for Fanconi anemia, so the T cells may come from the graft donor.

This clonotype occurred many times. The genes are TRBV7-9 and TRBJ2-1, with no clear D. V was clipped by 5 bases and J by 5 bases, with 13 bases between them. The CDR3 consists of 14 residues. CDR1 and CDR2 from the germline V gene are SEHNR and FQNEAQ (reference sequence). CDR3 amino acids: CASSPFFTNNEQFF. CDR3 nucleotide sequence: TGTGCCAGCAGCCCCTTTTTCACTAACAATGAGCAGTTCTTC.

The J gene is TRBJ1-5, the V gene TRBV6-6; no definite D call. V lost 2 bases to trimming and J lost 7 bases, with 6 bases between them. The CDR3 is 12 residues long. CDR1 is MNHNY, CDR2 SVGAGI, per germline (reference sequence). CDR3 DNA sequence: TGTGCCAGCAGTTACGAAGTGCAGCCCCAGCATTTT. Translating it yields CASSYEVQPQHF.

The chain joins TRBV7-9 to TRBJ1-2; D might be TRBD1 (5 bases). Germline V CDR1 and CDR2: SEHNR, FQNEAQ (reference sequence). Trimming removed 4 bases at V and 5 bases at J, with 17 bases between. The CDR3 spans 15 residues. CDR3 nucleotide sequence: TGTGCCAGCAGCTGGGGCCCGGACGCCCTTTATGGCTACACCTTC. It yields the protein CASSWGPDALYGYTF.

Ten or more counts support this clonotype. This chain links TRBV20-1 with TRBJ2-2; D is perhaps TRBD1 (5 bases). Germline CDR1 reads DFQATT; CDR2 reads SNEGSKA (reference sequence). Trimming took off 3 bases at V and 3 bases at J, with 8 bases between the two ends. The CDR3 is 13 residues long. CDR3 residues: CSASRVDTGELFF. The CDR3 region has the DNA TGCAGTGCTAGCAGGGTCGACACCGGGGAGCTGTTTTTT.

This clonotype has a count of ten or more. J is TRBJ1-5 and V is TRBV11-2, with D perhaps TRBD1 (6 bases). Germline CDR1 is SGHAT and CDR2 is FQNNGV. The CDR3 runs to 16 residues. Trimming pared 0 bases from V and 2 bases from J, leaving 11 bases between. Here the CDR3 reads CASSLEGGWGNQPQHF. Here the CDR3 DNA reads TGTGCCAGCAGCTTAGAAGGGGGGTGGGGCAATCAGCCCCAGCATTTT.

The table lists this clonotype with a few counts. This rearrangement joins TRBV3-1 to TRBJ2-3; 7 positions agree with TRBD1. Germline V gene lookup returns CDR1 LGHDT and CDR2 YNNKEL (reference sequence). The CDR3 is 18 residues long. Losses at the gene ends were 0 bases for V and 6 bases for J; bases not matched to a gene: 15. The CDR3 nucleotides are TGTGCCAGCAGCCAAGATATAGGGGGCGTAAAGGTTTTGGATACGCAGTATTTT. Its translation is CASSQDIGGVKVLDTQYF.

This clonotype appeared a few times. The CDR3 loop reads CASSAGTERPYEQYV. For the CDR3, the DNA is TGTGCCAGCAGCGCCGGGACAGAAAGACCCTACGAGCAGTACGTC. V usage is TRBV2 and J usage is TRBJ2-7, with TRBD1 matching over 7 bases. The junction had 10 bases not matched to a gene; V was cut back by 6 bases and J by 2 bases. CDR1 is SNHLY and CDR2 is FYNNEI in the germline V gene. This CDR3 has 15 residues.

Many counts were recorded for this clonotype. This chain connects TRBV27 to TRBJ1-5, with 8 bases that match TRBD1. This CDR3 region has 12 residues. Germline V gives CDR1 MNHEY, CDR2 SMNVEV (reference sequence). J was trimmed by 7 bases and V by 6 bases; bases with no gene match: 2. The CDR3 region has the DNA TGTGCCAGCAGACAGGGGGGACAGCCCCAGCATTTT. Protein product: CASRQGGQPQHF.

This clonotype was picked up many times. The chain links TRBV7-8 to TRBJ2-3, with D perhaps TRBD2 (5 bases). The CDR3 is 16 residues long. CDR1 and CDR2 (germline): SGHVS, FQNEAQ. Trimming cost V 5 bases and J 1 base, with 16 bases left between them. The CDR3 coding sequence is TGTGCCAGCAGCCCAATTGCTCAGCGGCGCACAGATACGCAGTATTTT. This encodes CASSPIAQRRTDTQYF.

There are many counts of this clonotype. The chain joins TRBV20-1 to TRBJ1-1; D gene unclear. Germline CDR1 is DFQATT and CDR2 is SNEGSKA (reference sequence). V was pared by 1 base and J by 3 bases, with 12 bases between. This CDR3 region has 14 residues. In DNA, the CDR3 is TGCAGTGCTAGAGCTGGGGATGGGGACACTGAAGCTTTCTTT. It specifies CSARAGDGDTEAFF.

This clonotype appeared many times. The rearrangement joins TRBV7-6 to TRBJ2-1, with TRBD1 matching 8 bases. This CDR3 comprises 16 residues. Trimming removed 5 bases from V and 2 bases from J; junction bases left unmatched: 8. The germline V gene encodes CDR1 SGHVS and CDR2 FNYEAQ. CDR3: CASSATGQGTYNEQFF. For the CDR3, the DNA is TGTGCCAGCAGCGCGACCGGACAGGGTACCTACAATGAGCAGTTCTTC.

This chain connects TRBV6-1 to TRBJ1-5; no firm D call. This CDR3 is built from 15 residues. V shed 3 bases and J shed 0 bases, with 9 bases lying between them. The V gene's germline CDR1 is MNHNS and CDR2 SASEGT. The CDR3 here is CASSEKGHSNQPQHF. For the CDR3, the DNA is TGTGCCAGCAGTGAGAAGGGCCATAGCAATCAGCCCCAGCATTTT.

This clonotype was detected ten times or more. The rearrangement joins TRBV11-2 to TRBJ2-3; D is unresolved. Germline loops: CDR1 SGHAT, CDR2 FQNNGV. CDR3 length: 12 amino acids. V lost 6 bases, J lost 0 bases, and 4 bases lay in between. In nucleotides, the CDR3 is TGTGCCAGCAGAACTAGCACAGATACGCAGTATTTT. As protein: CASRTSTDTQYF.

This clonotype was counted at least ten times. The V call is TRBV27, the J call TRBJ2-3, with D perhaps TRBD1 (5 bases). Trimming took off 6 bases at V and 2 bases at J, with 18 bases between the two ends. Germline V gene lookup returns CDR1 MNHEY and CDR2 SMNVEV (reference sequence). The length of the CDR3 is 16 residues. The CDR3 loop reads CASSSDSRPLTDTQYF. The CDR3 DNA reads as TGTGCCAGCAGCTCCGACAGCCGGCCCCTCACAGATACGCAGTATTTT.

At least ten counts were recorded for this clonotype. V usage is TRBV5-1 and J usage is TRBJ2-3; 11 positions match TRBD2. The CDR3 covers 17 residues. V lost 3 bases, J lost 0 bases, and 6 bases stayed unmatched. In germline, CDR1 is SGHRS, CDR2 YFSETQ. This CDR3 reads CASSSLLAGASTDTQYF. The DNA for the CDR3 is TGCGCCAGCAGCTCCCTACTAGCGGGGGCTAGCACAGATACGCAGTATTTT.

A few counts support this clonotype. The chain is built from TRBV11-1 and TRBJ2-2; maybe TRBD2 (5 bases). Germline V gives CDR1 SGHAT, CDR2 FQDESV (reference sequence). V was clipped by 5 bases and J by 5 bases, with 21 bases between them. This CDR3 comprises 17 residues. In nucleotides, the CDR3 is TGTGCCAGCAGCCGGAGGCCCCTCCGGTTTTTTACCGGGGAGCTGTTTTTT. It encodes CASSRRPLRFFTGELFF.

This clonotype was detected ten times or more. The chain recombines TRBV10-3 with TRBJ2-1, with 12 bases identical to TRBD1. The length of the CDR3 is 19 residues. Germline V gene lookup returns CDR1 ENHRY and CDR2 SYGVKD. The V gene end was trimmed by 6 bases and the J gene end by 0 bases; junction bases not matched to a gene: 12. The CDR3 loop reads CAIRPPGQGAPSSYNEQFF. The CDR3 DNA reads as TGTGCCATCAGGCCCCCGGGACAGGGGGCCCCGAGCTCCTACAATGAGCAGTTCTTC.

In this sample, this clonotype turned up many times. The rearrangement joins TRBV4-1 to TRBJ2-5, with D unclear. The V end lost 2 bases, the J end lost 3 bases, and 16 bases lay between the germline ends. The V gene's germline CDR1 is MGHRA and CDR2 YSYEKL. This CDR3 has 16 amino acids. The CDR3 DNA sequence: TGCGCCAGCAGCCAATTATTGGGGTATGGGGAAGAGACCCAGTACTTC. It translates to CASSQLLGYGEETQYF.

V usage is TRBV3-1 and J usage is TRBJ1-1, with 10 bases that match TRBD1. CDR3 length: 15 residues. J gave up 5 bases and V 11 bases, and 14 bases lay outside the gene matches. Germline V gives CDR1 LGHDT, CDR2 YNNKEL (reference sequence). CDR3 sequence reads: CASLGTGDSGTEAFF. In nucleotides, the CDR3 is TGTGCCTCCTTAGGGACAGGGGACTCGGGGACTGAAGCTTTCTTT.

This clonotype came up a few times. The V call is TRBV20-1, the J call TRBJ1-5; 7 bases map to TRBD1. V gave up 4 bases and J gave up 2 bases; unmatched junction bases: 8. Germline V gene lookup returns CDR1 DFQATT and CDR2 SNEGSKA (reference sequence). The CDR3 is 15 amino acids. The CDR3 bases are TGCAGTGCTACCGAGGGGGCGCGGGGCAATCAGCCCCAGCATTTT. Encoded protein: CSATEGARGNQPQHF.

The CDR3 spells CSARVPLGGGGDSPLHF. The CDR3 nucleotides are TGCAGTGCTAGAGTCCCTCTGGGAGGAGGCGGTGATTCACCCCTCCACTTT. The rearrangement joins TRBV20-1 to TRBJ1-6; D gene ambiguous. There are 17 residues in the CDR3. The ends were cut back, 1 base at V and 8 bases at J, with 21 bases in the middle. Germline V gene data show CDR1 as DFQATT and CDR2 as SNEGSKA (reference sequence).

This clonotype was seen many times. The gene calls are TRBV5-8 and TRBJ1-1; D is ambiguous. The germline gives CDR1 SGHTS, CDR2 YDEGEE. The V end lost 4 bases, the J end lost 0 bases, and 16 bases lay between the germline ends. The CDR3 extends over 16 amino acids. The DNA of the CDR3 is TGTGCCAGCAGCCCCGCCCTACAGAGGCTGAACACTGAAGCTTTCTTT. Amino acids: CASSPALQRLNTEAFF.